The 20 T cell receptor beta chains given below trace back to one sample, sequenced in a study of identical twins. Each CDR3 protein gets one entry after TCRdb re-called the 5' RACE reads with MiXCR. The sample shows roughly 770,000 distinct CDR3 sequences, roughly 18% of them seen only once. These sequences were also reported in another study, on T cells expressing NK-cell markers.

Sequencing used PBMCs. The receptors shown here come from a woman aged 18-29 years in good health.

The V and J genes are TRBV5-6 and TRBJ2-2, with D possibly being TRBD1 or TRBD2 (5 bases each). The ends were cut back, 1 base at V and 5 bases at J, with 12 bases in the middle. Germline CDR1 reads SGHDT; CDR2 reads YYEEEE. The CDR3 extends over 15 amino acids. DNA of the CDR3: TGTGCCAGCAGCTTGTGGGGGATAGTTACCGGGGAGCTGTTTTTT. Encoded protein: CASSLWGIVTGELFF.

The chain employs TRBV2 and TRBJ2-1, with D possibly matching TRBD2 (5 bases). CDR3 size: 14 residues. Trimming pared 7 bases from V and 7 bases from J, leaving 17 bases between. From germline, CDR1 is SNHLY and CDR2 FYNNEI. This CDR3 is CASNEGLARNEQFF. As DNA, the CDR3 is TGTGCCAGCAACGAAGGACTTGCGCGGAATGAGCAGTTCTTC.

The chain is built from TRBV12-3 or TRBV12-4 and TRBJ2-3, with a possible D match to TRBD2 (5 bases). The CDR3 runs to 16 residues. V was cut by 6 bases and J by 4 bases, with 20 bases left in between. CDR3 sequence: CASRSSLERPADTQYF. The CDR3 DNA reads as TGTGCCAGCAGGTCCTCACTAGAGAGACCCGCAGATACGCAGTATTTT.

This chain uses TRBV5-5 with TRBJ2-2, with 10 bases fitting TRBD2. This CDR3 spans 14 amino acids. Germline assignment: CDR1 SGHKS and CDR2 YYEKEE (reference sequence). The V and J ends lost 5 bases and 6 bases, in that order; junction bases with no gene match: 4. CDR3 loop: CASRPGLASGELFF. CDR3 sequence (DNA): TGTGCCAGCAGGCCGGGACTAGCGTCCGGGGAGCTGTTTTTT.

The J gene is TRBJ1-2, the V gene TRBV23-1; 10 positions match TRBD1. TRBV23-1 is given ORF status, its function remaining uncertain. This CDR3 is built from 15 residues. With V trimmed by 0 bases and J by 6 bases, 4 bases remained unmatched. CDR3 in DNA: TGCGCCAGCAGTCAATCAATGGGACAGGGGCATGGCTACACCTTC. It translates to CASSQSMGQGHGYTF.

The chain couples TRBV10-3 to TRBJ2-2, with TRBD1 as a possible D gene (6 bases). Trimming shortened V by 9 bases and J by 1 base, and 6 bases separated the two germline ends. Germline CDR1 ENHRY, CDR2 SYGVKD. The CDR3 has 12 residues. CDR3: CAIQGNTGELFF. The CDR3 DNA reads TGTGCCATACAGGGGAACACCGGGGAGCTGTTTTTT.

This clonotype was observed a handful of times. The chain combines TRBV19 with TRBJ2-3, with D possibly being TRBD1 (5 bases). Trimming removed 10 bases at V and 5 bases at J, with 25 bases between. This CDR3 comprises 16 residues. Germline CDR1 reads LNHDA; CDR2 reads SQIVND (reference sequence). Written as DNA, the CDR3 is TGTGCCACCCAGAAAGTGGATTCTCCAAGGGGAGATACGCAGTATTTT. It specifies CATQKVDSPRGDTQYF. Based on the CDR3 plus reference TRBV19 and TRBJ2-3, the full variable domain is DGGITQSPKYLFRKEGQNVTLSCEQNLNHDAMYWYRQDPGQGLRLIYYSQIVNDFQKGDIAEGYSVSREKKESFPLTVTSAQKNPTAFYLCATQKVDSPRGDTQYFGPGTRLTVL.

This clonotype came up a few times. The V and J genes are TRBV6-2 or TRBV6-3 and TRBJ2-7; D remains unclear. Germline CDR1 is MNHEY and CDR2 is SVGEGT. The CDR3 totals 14 residues. The ends were cut back, 6 bases at V and 5 bases at J, with 17 bases in the middle. In DNA, the CDR3 is TGTGCCAGCAGACGACGTTTCTCGCCCCACGAGCAGTACTTC. Its protein product is CASRRRFSPHEQYF.

This clonotype was seen a handful of times. V and J are TRBV7-8 and TRBJ1-1; no reliable D call. From germline, CDR1 is SGHVS and CDR2 FQNEAQ. This CDR3 contains 14 residues. V was trimmed by 1 base and J by 4 bases, leaving 10 bases between them. DNA for the CDR3: TGTGCCAGCAGCTTAGTAGTGTGGGCCACTGAAGCTTTCTTT. Amino acid sequence: CASSLVVWATEAFF.

This clonotype appeared a few times. This chain connects TRBV20-1 to TRBJ2-7, with 7 bases identical to TRBD2. The CDR3 covers 17 residues. J lost 7 bases, V lost 0 bases, and 18 bases had no gene match. Germline V lookup: CDR1 DFQATT, CDR2 SNEGSKA (reference sequence). As DNA, the CDR3 is TGCAGTGCTAGAGACGATCAAGCGGGACCGACCTCGGGGGAGCAGTACTTC. Translated, it gives CSARDDQAGPTSGEQYF.

The chain joins TRBV12-3 or TRBV12-4 to TRBJ2-3; a weak D match, TRBD2 (5 bases). V dropped 7 bases and J dropped 3 bases, with 11 bases sitting between them. The CDR3 consists of 13 residues. CDR3 amino acids: CASTRTYTDTQYF. DNA of the CDR3: TGTGCCAGCACAAGGACTTATACAGATACGCAGTATTTT.

The table lists this clonotype with a few counts. J is TRBJ2-7 and V is TRBV20-1; D may correspond to TRBD1 or TRBD2 (5 bases each). This CDR3 has 16 amino acids. V was shortened by 6 bases and J by 3 bases, with 24 bases between the two germline ends. Germline V gene data show CDR1 as DFQATT and CDR2 as SNEGSKA (reference sequence). The CDR3 region has the DNA TGCAGTGCCCGAAAGGCAACCGGGACCGGATACTACGAGCAGTACTTC. Encoded protein: CSARKATGTGYYEQYF.

The J gene is TRBJ2-5, the V gene TRBV12-3 or TRBV12-4; 7 bases map to TRBD2. CDR3 length equals 13 residues. J gave up 5 bases and V 6 bases, and 6 bases lay outside the gene matches. This chain's CDR3 is CASSTSVVETQYF. CDR3 coding DNA: TGTGCCAGCAGCACTAGCGTGGTTGAGACCCAGTACTTC.

This clonotype turned up a few times. This sequence joins TRBV20-1 and TRBJ2-3; 10 nucleotides match TRBD2. The CDR3 is 16 residues long. The V gene end was trimmed by 0 bases and the J gene end by 4 bases; junction bases not matched to a gene: 7. Germline loops: CDR1 DFQATT, CDR2 SNEGSKA (reference sequence). CDR3 nucleotides: TGCAGTGCTAGAGATCCGCTAGCGGGAGTCCCAGATACGCAGTATTTT. Its protein product is CSARDPLAGVPDTQYF.

The chain carries TRBV27 and TRBJ2-7; the match to TRBD2 covers 7 bases. This CDR3 is built from 16 residues. The germline V gene encodes CDR1 MNHEY and CDR2 SMNVEV (reference sequence). The trim removed 6 bases at V and 3 bases at J, leaving 14 bases unmatched. CDR3: CASSGGGDSGNYEQYF. The CDR3 bases are TGTGCCAGCAGCGGGGGTGGTGACAGCGGGAACTACGAGCAGTACTTC.

The chain combines TRBV11-2 with TRBJ2-5, with unresolved D. V was shortened by 3 bases and J by 3 bases, with 11 bases between the two germline ends. Germline assignment: CDR1 SGHAT and CDR2 FQNNGV. The CDR3 extends over 14 amino acids. The CDR3 reads CASSFSASEETQYF. CDR3 in DNA: TGTGCCAGCAGCTTCTCTGCCTCAGAAGAGACCCAGTACTTC.

The chain carries TRBV5-1 and TRBJ2-5; 9 bases line up with TRBD1. Germline loops: CDR1 SGHRS, CDR2 YFSETQ. This CDR3 spans 14 amino acids. Trimming removed 4 bases from V and 5 bases from J; junction bases left unmatched: 6. The CDR3: CASSGRTGAETQYF. The CDR3 DNA follows: TGCGCCAGCAGCGGGAGGACAGGGGCTGAGACCCAGTACTTC.

The V call is TRBV10-3, the J call TRBJ1-6, with 10 bases matching TRBD1. Germline lookup yields CDR1 ENHRY and CDR2 SYGVKD. This CDR3 is 14 amino acids long. The ends lost 5 bases at V and 11 bases at J; junction bases unmatched: 6. The DNA for the CDR3 is TGTGCCATCAGTCCCGGGACAGGGGAACCACCCCTCCACTTT. It encodes CAISPGTGEPPLHF.

The chain combines TRBV12-3 or TRBV12-4 with TRBJ2-3; tentative D call: TRBD2 (6 bases). CDR3 length: 13 amino acids. Between the trimmed V and J ends, which lost 6 bases and 4 bases, there was a span of 11 bases. The CDR3, as DNA: TGTGCCAGCAGGACAACTAGCTCAGATACGCAGTATTTT. This gives the protein CASRTTSSDTQYF.

This sequence joins TRBV11-2 and TRBJ2-7; a weak D match, TRBD1 (5 bases). The V end lost 2 bases, the J end lost 3 bases, and 11 bases lay between the germline ends. Germline V CDR1 and CDR2: SGHAT, FQNNGV. This CDR3 spans 14 amino acids. This CDR3 reads CASSLIGRDYEQYF. CDR3 DNA: TGTGCCAGCAGCTTAATCGGCAGGGACTACGAGCAGTACTTC.